This T cell receptor beta chain was captured by sequencing in a study of immune characteristics of hereditary and idiopathic chronic pancreatitis. The pancreas tissue came from patients undergoing total pancreatectomy with islet autotransplantation. Repertoires were generated with immunoSEQ multiplex PCR, while TCRdb's copy carries only in-frame clones and drops some. The sample has about 13,000 clones; about 73% are singletons. A note on this clone: The antigen is not known.

The V end was cut by 4 bases, the J end by 5 bases, with 11 bases between. Germline values: CDR1 MNHEY, CDR2 SVGAGI. The CDR3 contains 14 residues. General observations from the study: Hereditary versus idiopathic pancreatitis showed different Vbeta-Jbeta usage, including TRBV10, TRBV19, TRBV23, TRBV5. Versus controls, both chronic pancreatitis groups showed increased diversity and reduced clonality.

V usage is TRBV6-5 and J usage is TRBJ1-4; D gene uncertain. The sequenced material came from pancreas tissue with hereditary chronic pancreatitis. This TCR was recovered from a human donor with chronic pancreatitis. DNA for the CDR3: TGTGCCAGCAGTTCCCGGGCTCCAAATGAAAAACTGTTTTTT. Its translation: CASSSRAPNEKLFF.